A single sample gave rise to the 9 T cell receptor beta chains below, sequenced in a study of cytomegalovirus exposure and HLA in healthy donors. Primers: 60 Vbeta forward and 13 Jbeta reverse. Produced via immunoSEQ multiplex PCR; TCRdb's table is partial and in-frame only. The table lists some 65,000 clones, about 73% of them singletons. Sequencing was done on a sample of PBMCs. These TCRs come from a woman aged 30 to 39 in good health and CMV-seronegative.

V is TRBV30 and J is TRBJ2-1; no clear D gene. Germline V CDR1 and CDR2: GTSNPN, SVGIG (reference sequence). This CDR3 region has 14 residues. V was trimmed by 2 bases and J by 5 bases, leaving 13 bases between them. CDR3 in amino acids: CAWSTTSPDNEQFF. DNA for the CDR3: TGTGCCTGGAGTACTACCTCCCCCGACAATGAGCAGTTCTTC.

The chain recombines TRBV4-1 with TRBJ2-3; D unresolved. The CDR3 extends over 14 amino acids. Germline V gene lookup returns CDR1 MGHRA and CDR2 YSYEKL. Trimming pared 6 bases from V and 3 bases from J, leaving 13 bases between. This CDR3 reads CASRRTGPTDTQYF. The CDR3 coding sequence is TGCGCCAGCAGACGTACGGGTCCGACAGATACGCAGTATTTT.

The rearrangement links TRBV25-1 to TRBJ1-1; perhaps TRBD1 as D (6 bases). The CDR3 length is 17 residues. Per germline, CDR1 MGHDK and CDR2 SYGVNS. The V end was cut by 3 bases, the J end by 4 bases, with 21 bases between. For the CDR3, the DNA is TGTGCCAGCAGTGAGGGGTGGGTCGGGGACATCACCACTGAAGCTTTCTTT. Translation gives CASSEGWVGDITTEAFF.

The rearrangement uses TRBV6-1 and TRBJ1-5, with TRBD1 matching 8 bases. J lost 5 bases, V lost 0 bases, and 3 bases had no gene match. This CDR3 comprises 15 residues. The germline gives CDR1 MNHNS, CDR2 SASEGT. CDR3 DNA: TGTGCCAGCAGTGAAGCAACAGGGGGACATCAGCCCCAGCATTTT. Amino acid sequence: CASSEATGGHQPQHF.

The CDR3 sequence is CASSPGVATEGYEQYF. CDR3 DNA sequence: TGTGCCAGCTCACCAGGGGTGGCTACCGAGGGATACGAGCAGTACTTC. This chain connects TRBV18 to TRBJ2-7; perhaps TRBD2 as D (5 bases). V was cut by 2 bases and J by 4 bases, with 18 bases left in between. Germline CDR1 and CDR2: KGHSH and LQKENI. The CDR3 runs 16 residues.

The rearrangement joins TRBV10-1 to TRBJ2-6; 9 nucleotides agree with TRBD1. V lost 4 bases and J lost 0; bases outside the gene matches: 4. Germline V gene sequence: CDR1 WNHNN, CDR2 SYGVQD (reference sequence). The CDR3 is 17 residues long. CDR3 sequence (DNA): TGCGCCAGCAGTGGGGACAGGGTTATCTCTGGGGCCAACGTCCTGACTTTC. Amino acids: CASSGDRVISGANVLTF.

The count of this clone is one. The identical CDR3 is also encoded by other nucleotide sequences in the sample. The rearrangement joins TRBV30 to TRBJ2-2, with D perhaps matching TRBD2 (6 bases). The V end was cut by 2 bases, the J end by 6 bases, with 7 bases between. Looked up from germline, CDR1 is GTSNPN and CDR2 is SVGIG (reference sequence). The CDR3 is made up of 12 amino acids. The CDR3 protein is CAWSQRAGELFF. The DNA of the CDR3 is TGTGCCTGGAGTCAGCGGGCCGGGGAGCTGTTTTTT.

Concerning this clone: The same CDR3 is also encoded by other DNA sequences in this sample. This rearrangement joins TRBV6-5 to TRBJ1-2; D remains ambiguous. This CDR3 has 12 amino acids. CDR1 and CDR2 from the germline V gene are MNHEY and SVGAGI. V gave up 4 bases and J gave up 5 bases, with 8 bases separating them. The CDR3 DNA follows: TGTGCCAGCAGTTCGGGTTCTTATGGCTACACCTTC. Protein product: CASSSGSYGYTF.

This rearrangement joins TRBV7-9 to TRBJ2-5; 11 nucleotides match TRBD1. Germline assignment: CDR1 SEHNR and CDR2 FQNEAQ (reference sequence). The CDR3 consists of 16 residues. The J segment lost 2 bases and the V segment lost 5 bases, leaving 7 bases of the junction unmatched. The CDR3 sequence: CASSPTRDRGQETQYF. The CDR3 DNA reads as TGTGCCAGCAGCCCAACCCGGGACAGGGGGCAAGAGACCCAGTACTTC.